Below, 21 T cell receptor beta chains from the same sample are listed, as sequenced in a study of CD8 T cells in ankylosing spondylitis. One entry per CDR3 protein, called by TCRdb with MiXCR from the 5' RACE reads. The sample consists of 150,000 or so distinct CDR3 sequences, around 10% of them appearing once. Sample: blood, either unsorted or a sorted T cell fraction (not recorded which). These TCRs come from a male donor with ankylosing spondylitis or in good health (not recorded which).

The sample holds many counts of this clonotype. J is TRBJ2-3 and V is TRBV5-1; D is undetermined. Between the trimmed V and J ends, which lost 4 bases and 1 base, there was a span of 16 bases. The CDR3 length is 16 residues. Germline V CDR1 and CDR2: SGHRS, YFSETQ. Here the CDR3 DNA reads TGCGCCAGCAGCCCCCCGGGCGCGGCAGGCACAGATACGCAGTATTTT. As protein: CASSPPGAAGTDTQYF. Full variable domain (outside the CDR3, taken from reference TRBV5-1 and TRBJ2-3): KAGVTQTPRYLIKTRGQQVTLSCSPISGHRSVSWYQQTPGQGLQFLFEYFSETQRNKGNFPGRFSGRQFSNSRSEMNVSTLELGDSALYLCASSPPGAAGTDTQYFGPGTRLTVL.

On this clonotype itself: This clone may be a read error of a much larger clone one base away. The chain links TRBV20-1 to TRBJ2-1, with D hard to call. This CDR3 spans 13 amino acids. Germline V gene data show CDR1 as DFQATT and CDR2 as SNEGSKA (reference sequence). The CDR3 protein is CSARGLAYNAQFF. CDR3 DNA: TGCAGTGCTAGAGGGCTGGCCTACAATGCGCAGTTCTTC.

The chain carries TRBV4-3 and TRBJ2-7; tentative D call: TRBD1 (6 bases). Trimming stripped 0 bases from V and 2 bases from J, with 14 bases between. The length of the CDR3 is 16 residues. Germline V gene lookup returns CDR1 LGHNA and CDR2 YSLEER. The CDR3 reads CASSQDTRQAAYEQYF. The CDR3 DNA follows: TGCGCCAGCAGCCAAGATACGAGACAGGCGGCCTACGAGCAGTACTTC.

This chain connects TRBV5-1 to TRBJ1-1, with unresolved D. The germline V gene has CDR1 SGHRS and CDR2 YFSETQ. Deletions cut 2 bases from V and 6 bases from J, with 14 bases between. This CDR3 has 14 residues. The CDR3 is CASSLWNLNAEAFF. CDR3 nucleotide sequence: TGCGCCAGCAGCTTATGGAACCTAAACGCTGAAGCTTTCTTT. The full variable domain, rest sourced from reference TRBV5-1 and TRBJ1-1, is KAGVTQTPRYLIKTRGQQVTLSCSPISGHRSVSWYQQTPGQGLQFLFEYFSETQRNKGNFPGRFSGRQFSNSRSEMNVSTLELGDSALYLCASSLWNLNAEAFFGQGTRLTVV.

This clonotype was detected only a few times. V and J are TRBV7-2 and TRBJ2-2, with unresolved D. Germline values: CDR1 SGHTA, CDR2 FQGNSA. The CDR3 is 14 amino acids. Between the trimmed V and J ends, which lost 3 bases and 4 bases, there was a span of 9 bases. The CDR3 DNA reads TGTGCCAGCAGCTTGAAGTACCGCACCGGGGAGCTGTTTTTT. Encoded protein: CASSLKYRTGELFF.

This clonotype was picked up many times. This chain uses TRBV20-1 with TRBJ2-5; TRBD2 agrees at 12 bases. The V gene's germline CDR1 is DFQATT and CDR2 SNEGSKA (reference sequence). After removal of 5 bases from V and 4 bases from J, the junction contained 11 bases not matched to a gene. The CDR3 sequence is 16 residues long. In DNA, the CDR3 is TGCAGTGCTGCCCCCGGACTAGCGGGAAATGGAGAGACCCAGTACTTC. This encodes CSAAPGLAGNGETQYF.

The table lists this clonotype with many counts. The J gene is TRBJ2-5, the V gene TRBV10-1; 7 bases match TRBD2. CDR3 length equals 13 residues. V was clipped by 4 bases and J by 4 bases; unmatched bases: 3. Germline V CDR1 and CDR2: WNHNN, SYGVQD (reference sequence). Here the CDR3 reads CASSGLAGETQYF. The CDR3 DNA reads as TGCGCCAGCAGTGGACTAGCAGGAGAGACCCAGTACTTC.

This clonotype was seen at least ten times. The chain employs TRBV27 and TRBJ2-2; possible D gene TRBD1, 5 bases. The ends were cut back, 3 bases at V and 1 base at J, with 6 bases in the middle. The CDR3 runs 14 residues. Looked up from germline, CDR1 is MNHEY and CDR2 is SMNVEV (reference sequence). This CDR3 reads CASSFTGNTGELFF. DNA for the CDR3: TGTGCCAGCAGTTTTACAGGGAACACCGGGGAGCTGTTTTTT.

Ten or more counts support this clonotype. The rearrangement uses TRBV5-1 and TRBJ2-7; TRBD1 matches 9 bases. The V segment lost 0 bases and the J segment 6 bases; nucleotides outside the gene matches: 4. The CDR3 is 14 amino acids. CDR1 is SGHRS, CDR2 YFSETQ, per germline. The CDR3 is CASSLDRGQGEQYF. The CDR3 DNA sequence: TGCGCCAGCAGCTTGGACAGGGGGCAAGGCGAGCAGTACTTC.

The V call is TRBV30, the J call TRBJ2-3; unclear D gene. V was clipped by 2 bases and J by 2 bases, with 8 bases between them. The CDR3 extends over 13 amino acids. Germline-derived CDR1 and CDR2 are GTSNPN and SVGIG (reference sequence). The DNA of the CDR3 is TGTGCCTGGAGTTCGGATTTCACAGATACGCAGTATTTT. Encoded protein: CAWSSDFTDTQYF.

This clonotype was counted ten times or more. This chain links TRBV7-2 with TRBJ1-1; D remains ambiguous. In germline, CDR1 is SGHTA, CDR2 FQGNSA. CDR3 length equals 14 residues. The V gene lost 2 bases and the J gene lost 2 bases, with 9 bases spanning the gap. CDR3 residues: CASSLRQRNTEAFF. CDR3 sequence (DNA): TGTGCCAGCAGCTTAAGGCAGAGAAACACTGAAGCTTTCTTT.

This clonotype was counted many times. The chain employs TRBV20-1 and TRBJ2-5; 13 bases map to TRBD2. This CDR3 region has 15 residues. Unmatched junction bases numbered 3, after V lost 3 bases and J lost 2 bases. Germline V gives CDR1 DFQATT, CDR2 SNEGSKA (reference sequence). CDR3 sequence reads: CSARKTSGGQETQYF. The DNA of the CDR3 is TGCAGTGCTAGGAAGACTAGCGGGGGGCAAGAGACCCAGTACTTC.

The chain combines TRBV11-2 with TRBJ2-5; D possibly corresponds to TRBD2 (5 bases). The CDR3 loop spans 16 amino acids. Trimming took off 0 bases at V and 7 bases at J, with 18 bases between the two ends. Per the germline V gene, CDR1 is SGHAT and CDR2 is FQNNGV. In DNA form, the CDR3 reads TGTGCCAGCAGCTTAGAACCTAGCCTAGCATTTGGGACCCAGTACTTC. It translates to CASSLEPSLAFGTQYF. The complete variable domain, with remaining parts taken from reference TRBV11-2 and TRBJ2-5, reads EAGVAQSPRYKIIEKRQSVAFWCNPISGHATLYWYQQILGQGPKLLIQFQNNGVVDDSQLPKDRFSAERLKGVDSTLKIQPAKLEDSAVYLCASSLEPSLAFGTQYFGPGTRLLVL.

This clonotype was observed many times. V gene TRBV27 combines with J gene TRBJ2-7, with D perhaps assigned TRBD1 or TRBD2 (5 bases each). The germline gives CDR1 MNHEY, CDR2 SMNVEV (reference sequence). The V end was cut by 3 bases, the J end by 4 bases, with 13 bases between. This CDR3 has 14 residues. CDR3 residues: CASSLKGREYEQYF. The CDR3 DNA reads TGTGCCAGCAGTTTGAAGGGCAGGGAGTACGAGCAGTACTTC.

This clonotype was recorded at least ten times. The V call is TRBV5-6, the J call TRBJ2-5; D may be TRBD1 (6 bases). CDR1 is SGHDT, CDR2 YYEEEE, per germline. The CDR3 has 14 residues. V was trimmed by 5 bases and J by 3 bases, leaving 14 bases between them. CDR3 protein: CASSPQGVEETQYF. The CDR3 coding sequence is TGTGCCAGCAGTCCACAGGGAGTGGAAGAGACCCAGTACTTC.

This clonotype was counted many times. The chain combines TRBV12-3 or TRBV12-4 with TRBJ2-1; maybe TRBD2 (6 bases). The CDR3 covers 12 residues. With 6 bases removed from V and 14 bases from J, the gap between germline ends came to 17 bases. CDR3 DNA sequence: TGTGCCAGCAGCGCACGGGAGTGGATAGAGTTCTTC. Amino acid sequence: CASSAREWIEFF.

This clonotype was seen a handful of times. The chain is built from TRBV7-6 and TRBJ2-2, with D uncertain. Germline CDR1 reads SGHVS; CDR2 reads FNYEAQ. Trimming took 4 bases from V and 5 from J, leaving 5 bases between them. This CDR3 contains 12 residues. This CDR3 reads CASSSRTGELFF. The CDR3 nucleotides read TGTGCCAGCAGCTCTAGGACCGGGGAGCTGTTTTTT.

This clonotype was detected ten times or more. The chain is built from TRBV5-1 and TRBJ2-1; 10 bases align to TRBD2. The germline CDR1 and CDR2 sequences are SGHRS and YFSETQ. This CDR3 is built from 14 residues. Trimming cost V 0 bases and J 7 bases; bases outside gene matches: 1. In DNA, the CDR3 is TGCGCCAGCAGCTTGGCACTAGCGGGGAATGAGCAGTTCTTC. Its translation is CASSLALAGNEQFF.

The sample holds many counts of this clonotype. This sequence joins TRBV5-6 and TRBJ2-5, with D unresolved. V lost 3 bases, J lost 5 bases, and 5 bases lay in between. Germline CDR1 is SGHDT and CDR2 is YYEEEE. The CDR3 covers 11 residues. CDR3 coding DNA: TGTGCCAGCAGCTCCAGTGAGACCCAGTACTTC. Encoded protein: CASSSSETQYF.

This clonotype was counted between two and nine times. The chain combines TRBV9 with TRBJ2-1; D not certain. Trimming removed 0 bases from V and 7 bases from J, with 5 bases in between. The length of the CDR3 is 12 residues. Germline assignment: CDR1 SGDLS and CDR2 YYNGEE. The CDR3 loop reads CASSVVRNEQFF. CDR3 nucleotide sequence: TGTGCCAGCAGCGTAGTCCGGAATGAGCAGTTCTTC. Filled out from reference TRBV9 and TRBJ2-1, the complete variable domain reads DSGVTQTPKHLITATGQRVTLRCSPRSGDLSVYWYQQSLDQGLQFLIQYYNGEERAKGNILERFSAQQFPDLHSELNLSSLELGDSALYFCASSVVRNEQFFGPGTRLTVL.

This clonotype was detected ten times or more. The chain combines TRBV20-1 with TRBJ1-1, with D hard to call. Trimming took off 2 bases at V and 3 bases at J, with 13 bases between the two ends. The CDR3 totals 14 residues. The germline CDR1 and CDR2 sequences are DFQATT and SNEGSKA (reference sequence). This CDR3 reads CSARPLDWDTEAFF. CDR3 nucleotides: TGCAGTGCTAGACCCCTGGATTGGGACACTGAAGCTTTCTTT.